The subject of this entry is one TCR beta chain. Its matching antigen is unknown. Measured with immunoSEQ multiplex PCR; TCRdb has only the in-frame clones, and not every one. The table includes 150,000 to 160,000 clones, about 89% detected once. The sample originates from a study of T cell responses to AZD1222 COVID-19 vaccine. The CDR3 totals 14 residues. The V gene's germline CDR1 is SQVTM and CDR2 ANQGSEA. V lost 6 bases and J lost 2; bases outside the gene matches: 7. Study conclusions and caveats: Spike-specific TCR depth and breadth grew after two AZD1222 doses. It was only 6 or 7 AZD1222 recipients who were seropositive at baseline. Researchers took repertoire samples only after the peak T cell response had come. Females outnumbered males among donors, who were mostly white British; clonal diversity was possibly underestimated.

The input for sequencing was peripheral blood, taken 28 days after the second AZD1222 dose. The TCR originated in an adult who received the AZD1222 COVID-19 vaccine. The chain combines TRBV29-1 with TRBJ2-7; 10 nucleotides line up with TRBD1. The CDR3 loop reads CSVKDRGFAYEQYF. The DNA of the CDR3 is TGCAGCGTCAAGGACAGGGGGTTTGCCTACGAGCAGTACTTC.